The source of this T cell receptor beta chain is a study of CD8 T cells in ankylosing spondylitis. The V segment lost 0 bases and the J segment 2 bases; nucleotides outside the gene matches: 10. The CDR3 extends over 19 amino acids. The germline gives CDR1 LGHDT, CDR2 YNNKEL (reference sequence). Each CDR3 protein gets one entry after TCRdb re-called the 5' RACE reads with MiXCR. Here the sample spans under 250,000 distinct CDR3 sequences, roughly a tenth being singletons. This clonotype came up many times. No antigen is known for it. General study results and limits: The study looked at matched synovial fluid samples from ankylosing spondylitis patients. Disease-linked clones were reported to be significantly enriched there. Researchers report that disease-linked clones proved CD8+ and relatively rare in peripheral blood. Earlier studies detected some motif variants in reactive arthritis synovial fluid and blood.

Sequenced: blood, either unsorted or a sorted T cell fraction (not recorded which). The TCR sequence derives from a male donor with ankylosing spondylitis or in good health (not recorded which). The chain is built from TRBV3-1 and TRBJ2-2, with TRBD2 identical over 9 bases. CDR3 in DNA: TGTGCCAGCAGCCAAGATTGGGGTAGCGGGAGAGGCAACACCGGGGAGCTGTTTTTT. Its translation is CASSQDWGSGRGNTGELFF.